These 19 T cell receptor beta chains originate from one sample sequenced in a study of T cell repertoires in ileal Crohn's disease (dated by TCRdb to the late 2010s). The library was made by the immunoSEQ multiplex PCR assay. Sourced from immuneACCESS, this table was stored by TCRdb with only in-frame sequences that have V and J called. A share of the clones is absent; for the studies checked, an unresolved V gene accounts for under half, and the remainder has no known explanation. For this sample the table gives roughly 7,200 clones, of which 75% to 85% were detected only once. The ten top clones hold around 4.3% of the sample. Sequenced input: ileal tissue. The receptor source for this set is an adult with Crohn's disease.

The table lists this clone with a count of one. The rearrangement uses TRBV27 and TRBJ2-6, with a weak D call TRBD1 (6 bases). The germline CDR1 and CDR2 sequences are MNHEY and SMNVEV (reference sequence). The V gene lost 5 bases and the J gene lost 2 bases, with 10 bases spanning the gap. This CDR3 has 15 amino acids. CDR3 in amino acids: CASSTYRAGANVLTF. CDR3 in DNA: TGTGCCAGCAGTACGTACAGGGCTGGGGCCAACGTCCTGACTTTC.

This rearrangement joins TRBV4-1 to TRBJ1-1; 8 positions match TRBD1. V was clipped by 4 bases and J by 4 bases; unmatched bases: 11. In germline, CDR1 is MGHRA, CDR2 YSYEKL. The CDR3 consists of 16 residues. CDR3 sequence: CASSPFWTGSGTEAFF. CDR3 in DNA: TGCGCCAGCAGCCCCTTCTGGACAGGGTCAGGCACTGAAGCTTTCTTT.

The chain couples TRBV30 to TRBJ2-5; D not resolved. This CDR3 spans 14 amino acids. The V end lost 0 bases, the J end lost 2 bases, and 10 bases lay between the germline ends. From germline, CDR1 is GTSNPN and CDR2 SVGIG (reference sequence). The CDR3 DNA reads TGTGCCTGGAGTGTATACAGAACTCAAGAGACCCAGTACTTC. Translating gives CAWSVYRTQETQYF.

CDR3 DNA: TGTGCCAGCAGCCCTATGGGGGGGGGTCGCGAGCAGTACTTC. It is translated as CASSPMGGGREQYF. The V gene is TRBV6-5, the J gene TRBJ2-7; 7 positions agree with TRBD2. The CDR3 consists of 14 residues. CDR1 MNHEY and CDR2 SVGAGI come from the germline V gene. J gave up 6 bases and V 6 bases, and 11 bases lay outside the gene matches.

The rearrangement joins TRBV7-9 to TRBJ1-2, with D possibly TRBD1 on 5 matching bases. Looked up from germline, CDR1 is SEHNR and CDR2 is FQNEAQ (reference sequence). There are 16 residues in the CDR3. The V end lost 4 bases, the J end lost 4 bases, and 19 bases lay between the germline ends. The CDR3 sequence is CASSSQWGVDGYGYTF. The CDR3 region has the DNA TGTGCCAGCAGCTCCCAGTGGGGGGTTGACGGCTATGGCTACACCTTC.

V usage is TRBV6-6 and J usage is TRBJ2-1, with TRBD1 as a possible D gene (5 bases). Germline assignment: CDR1 MNHNY and CDR2 SVGAGI (reference sequence). This CDR3 has 14 residues. The V gene lost 5 bases and the J gene lost 0 bases, with 8 bases spanning the gap. CDR3 protein: CASSQGGSYNEQFF. The CDR3 bases are TGTGCCAGCAGTCAGGGTGGCTCCTACAATGAGCAGTTCTTC.

Only a few counts were recorded for this clone. V and J are TRBV4-2 and TRBJ1-2; TRBD1 matches 8 bases. The CDR3 has 14 residues. V trimming: 3 bases; J trimming: 8 bases; junction bases outside the gene matches: 8. Germline V lookup: CDR1 LGHNA, CDR2 YNFKEQ. The DNA of the CDR3 is TGTGCCAGCAGCCAGGACAGGGAGGTTGACGGCTACACCTTC. The encoded protein is CASSQDREVDGYTF.

J is TRBJ2-3 and V is TRBV2, with TRBD2 identical over 15 bases. Germline values: CDR1 SNHLY, CDR2 FYNNEI. J gave up 8 bases and V 6 bases, and 6 bases lay outside the gene matches. This CDR3 comprises 15 residues. This CDR3 reads CASSRTSGREFTQYF. The CDR3 region has the DNA TGTGCCAGCAGCCGGACTAGCGGGAGGGAGTTTACGCAGTATTTT.

The V call is TRBV28, the J call TRBJ1-2; TRBD1 might be the D (5 bases). The CDR3 has 14 amino acids. Deletions cut 7 bases from V and 1 base from J, with 13 bases between. Germline V gives CDR1 MDHEN, CDR2 SYDVKM. CDR3 region: CASISGGFNYGYTF. For the CDR3, the DNA is TGTGCCAGCATCTCGGGGGGGTTTAACTATGGCTACACCTTC.

The rearrangement uses TRBV13 and TRBJ1-4; 7 bases match TRBD1. Looked up from germline, CDR1 is PRHDT and CDR2 is FYEKMQ (reference sequence). There are 15 residues in the CDR3. V lost 5 bases and J lost 3; bases outside the gene matches: 6. The CDR3 DNA follows: TGTGCCAGCAGCCGACAGGGCGGGTCTAATGAAAAACTGTTTTTT. This sequence encodes CASSRQGGSNEKLFF.

The chain carries TRBV4-2 and TRBJ1-2; possibly TRBD1 for D (6 bases). Germline lookup yields CDR1 LGHNA and CDR2 YNFKEQ. The V end was cut by 0 bases, the J end by 8 bases, with 19 bases between. The length of the CDR3 is 16 residues. CDR3 nucleotide sequence: TGTGCCAGCAGCCAAGATCAGACTAGCACCGACAGGGGCTACACCTTC. As protein: CASSQDQTSTDRGYTF.

The rearrangement links TRBV9 to TRBJ2-1; D might be TRBD1 (5 bases). This CDR3 contains 15 residues. Per the germline V gene, CDR1 is SGDLS and CDR2 is YYNGEE. Trimming removed 3 bases from V and 3 bases from J, with 13 bases in between. The CDR3 DNA is TGTGCCAGCAGCGGCCGGACAAGCAACTACAATGAGCAGTTCTTC. This encodes CASSGRTSNYNEQFF.

The chain employs TRBV10-1 and TRBJ2-3; 8 bases are a match to TRBD1. Germline V gene data show CDR1 as WNHNN and CDR2 as SYGVQD (reference sequence). This CDR3 contains 15 residues. Unmatched junction bases numbered 6, after V lost 6 bases and J lost 1 base. CDR3 amino acids: CASSGQGIGTDTQYF. For the CDR3, the DNA is TGCGCCAGCAGCGGACAGGGAATAGGCACAGATACGCAGTATTTT.

This clone was recorded a few times. The chain carries TRBV28 and TRBJ2-3; D is unclear. From germline, CDR1 is MDHEN and CDR2 SYDVKM. This CDR3 spans 10 amino acids. V lost 8 bases to trimming and J lost 9 bases, with 9 bases between them. The CDR3 bases are TGTGCCAGCGGGCCCCTAACGCAGTATTTT. This encodes CASGPLTQYF.

This chain connects TRBV29-1 to TRBJ2-1; 10 nucleotides align to TRBD2. CDR1 is SQVTM and CDR2 is ANQGSEA in the germline V gene. V was clipped by 6 bases and J by 7 bases; unmatched bases: 15. The CDR3 runs to 16 residues. The CDR3 region is CSVSRSSSGSWNEQFF. Written as DNA, the CDR3 is TGCAGCGTCTCCCGATCTTCTAGCGGGAGTTGGAATGAGCAGTTCTTC.

The rearrangement uses TRBV28 and TRBJ2-3; 11 nucleotides line up with TRBD2. Germline loops: CDR1 MDHEN, CDR2 SYDVKM. V trimming: 5 bases; J trimming: 11 bases; junction bases outside the gene matches: 9. CDR3 length: 14 amino acids. CDR3 bases: TGTGCCAGCAGTCGTCGCGGCGGACTAGCGGGGCAGTATTTT. This encodes CASSRRGGLAGQYF.

The chain has TRBV19 and TRBJ2-7, with a tentative D call TRBD1 (5 bases). Germline V lookup: CDR1 LNHDA, CDR2 SQIVND (reference sequence). Trimming shortened V by 4 bases and J by 6 bases, and 16 bases separated the two germline ends. This CDR3 comprises 14 residues. CDR3 sequence reads: CASSTGQVSGEQYF. CDR3 DNA: TGTGCCAGTAGTACCGGACAAGTCTCAGGCGAGCAGTACTTC.

The sample holds a few counts of this clone. The gene calls are TRBV14 and TRBJ1-4; tentative D call: TRBD1 (6 bases). This CDR3 spans 17 amino acids. Trimming removed 3 bases at V and 3 bases at J, with 17 bases between. Looked up from germline, CDR1 is SGHDN and CDR2 is FVKESK. The CDR3 DNA reads TGTGCCAGCAGCCACGCTCAGGGGTGGGAACCTAATGAAAAACTGTTTTTT. The encoded protein is CASSHAQGWEPNEKLFF. The whole variable domain, remainder taken from reference TRBV14 and TRBJ1-4, is EAGVTQFPSHSVIEKGQTVTLRCDPISGHDNLYWYRRVMGKEIKFLLHFVKESKQDESGMPNNRFLAERTGGTYSTLKVQPAELEDSGVYFCASSHAQGWEPNEKLFFGSGTQLSVL.

The genes are TRBV6-1 and TRBJ1-2; no clear D. The germline V gene has CDR1 MNHNS and CDR2 SASEGT. The V and J ends lost 1 base and 6 bases respectively, with 9 bases between them. The CDR3 covers 13 residues. CDR3 loop: CASSEGGKDGYTF. The CDR3 nucleotides read TGTGCCAGCAGTGAAGGAGGGAAGGATGGCTACACCTTC.